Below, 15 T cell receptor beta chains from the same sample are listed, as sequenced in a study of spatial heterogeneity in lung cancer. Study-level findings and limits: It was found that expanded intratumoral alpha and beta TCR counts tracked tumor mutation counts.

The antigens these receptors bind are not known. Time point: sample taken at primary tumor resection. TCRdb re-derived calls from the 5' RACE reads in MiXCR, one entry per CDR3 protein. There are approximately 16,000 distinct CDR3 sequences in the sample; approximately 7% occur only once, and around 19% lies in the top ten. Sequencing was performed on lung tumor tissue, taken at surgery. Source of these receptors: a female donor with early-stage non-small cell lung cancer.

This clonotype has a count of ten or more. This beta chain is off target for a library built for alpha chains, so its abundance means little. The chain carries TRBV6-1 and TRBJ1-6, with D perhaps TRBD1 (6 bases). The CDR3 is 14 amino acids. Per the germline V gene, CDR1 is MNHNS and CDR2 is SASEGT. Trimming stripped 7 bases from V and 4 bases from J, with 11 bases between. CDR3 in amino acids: CASTDRSYNSPLHF. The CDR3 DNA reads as TGTGCCAGCACGGACAGATCTTATAATTCACCCCTCCACTTT.

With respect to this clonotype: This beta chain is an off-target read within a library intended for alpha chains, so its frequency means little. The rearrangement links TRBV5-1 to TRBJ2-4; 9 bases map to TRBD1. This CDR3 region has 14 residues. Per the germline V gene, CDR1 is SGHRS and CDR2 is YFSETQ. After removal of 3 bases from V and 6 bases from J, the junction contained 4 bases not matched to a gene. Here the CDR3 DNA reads TGCGCCAGCAGCTGGGGACAGGGTGGAAACATTCAGTACTTC. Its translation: CASSWGQGGNIQYF.

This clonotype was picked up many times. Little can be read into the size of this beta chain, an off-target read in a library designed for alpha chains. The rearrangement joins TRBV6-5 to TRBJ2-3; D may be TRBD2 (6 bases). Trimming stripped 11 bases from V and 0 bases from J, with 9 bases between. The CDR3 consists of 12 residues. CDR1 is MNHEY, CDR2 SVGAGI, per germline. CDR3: CACGGSTDTQYF. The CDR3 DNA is TGTGCCTGTGGAGGGAGCACAGATACGCAGTATTTT.

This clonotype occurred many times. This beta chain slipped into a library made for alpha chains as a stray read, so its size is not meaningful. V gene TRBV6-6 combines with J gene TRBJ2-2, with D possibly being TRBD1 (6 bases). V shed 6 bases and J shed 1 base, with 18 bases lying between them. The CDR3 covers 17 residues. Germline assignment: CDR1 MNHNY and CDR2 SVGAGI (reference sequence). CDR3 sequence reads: CASSGPGGRGNTGELFF. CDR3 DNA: TGTGCCAGCAGCGGACCCGGTGGCAGGGGGAACACCGGGGAGCTGTTTTTT.

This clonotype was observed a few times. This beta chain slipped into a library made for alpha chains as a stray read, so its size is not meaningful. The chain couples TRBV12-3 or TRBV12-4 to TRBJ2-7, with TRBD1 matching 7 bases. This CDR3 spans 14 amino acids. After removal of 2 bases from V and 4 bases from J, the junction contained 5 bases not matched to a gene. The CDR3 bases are TGTGCCAGCAGTTTAAGACAGGGCCGGTACGAGCAGTACTTC. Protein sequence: CASSLRQGRYEQYF.

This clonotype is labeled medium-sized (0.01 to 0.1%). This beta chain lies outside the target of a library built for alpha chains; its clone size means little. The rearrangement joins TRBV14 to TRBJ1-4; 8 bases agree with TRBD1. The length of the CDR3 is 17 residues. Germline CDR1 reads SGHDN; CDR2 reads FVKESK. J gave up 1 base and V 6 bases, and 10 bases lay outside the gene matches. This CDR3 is CASSRTGGRRTNEKLFF. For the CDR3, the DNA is TGTGCCAGCAGTCGTACAGGGGGGAGAAGAACTAATGAAAAACTGTTTTTT.

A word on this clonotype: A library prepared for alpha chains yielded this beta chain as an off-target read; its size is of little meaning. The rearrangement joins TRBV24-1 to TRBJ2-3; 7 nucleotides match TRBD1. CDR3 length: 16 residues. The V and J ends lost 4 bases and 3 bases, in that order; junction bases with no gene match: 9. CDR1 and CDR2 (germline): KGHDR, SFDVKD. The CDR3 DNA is TGTGCCACCAGTGACCCCGGGACAGATGGGACAGATACGCAGTATTTT. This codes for CATSDPGTDGTDTQYF.

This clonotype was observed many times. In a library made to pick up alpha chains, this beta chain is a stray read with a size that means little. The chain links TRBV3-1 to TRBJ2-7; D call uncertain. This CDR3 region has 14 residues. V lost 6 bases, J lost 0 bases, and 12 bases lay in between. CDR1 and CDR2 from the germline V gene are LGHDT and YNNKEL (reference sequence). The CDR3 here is CASRPGPSSYEQYF. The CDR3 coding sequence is TGTGCCAGCAGGCCCGGACCGAGCTCCTACGAGCAGTACTTC.

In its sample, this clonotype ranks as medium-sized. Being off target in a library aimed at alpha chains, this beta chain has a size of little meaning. CDR3 DNA: TGTGCCAGCAGCCAAGTAACAGGCTATTCACCCCTCCACTTT. Translating it yields CASSQVTGYSPLHF. The rearrangement joins TRBV3-1 to TRBJ1-6; D is possibly TRBD1 (5 bases). The CDR3 totals 14 residues. CDR1 is LGHDT, CDR2 YNNKEL, per germline (reference sequence). With 1 base removed from V and 8 bases from J, the gap between germline ends came to 9 bases.

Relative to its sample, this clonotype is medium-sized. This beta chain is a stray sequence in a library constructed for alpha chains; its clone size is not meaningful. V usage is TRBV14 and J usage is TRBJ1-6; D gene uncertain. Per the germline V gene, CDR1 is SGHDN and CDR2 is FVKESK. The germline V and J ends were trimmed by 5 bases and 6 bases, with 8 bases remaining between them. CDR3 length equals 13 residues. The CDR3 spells CASSGFSNSPLHF. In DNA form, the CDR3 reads TGTGCCAGCAGCGGTTTCAGTAATTCACCCCTCCACTTT.

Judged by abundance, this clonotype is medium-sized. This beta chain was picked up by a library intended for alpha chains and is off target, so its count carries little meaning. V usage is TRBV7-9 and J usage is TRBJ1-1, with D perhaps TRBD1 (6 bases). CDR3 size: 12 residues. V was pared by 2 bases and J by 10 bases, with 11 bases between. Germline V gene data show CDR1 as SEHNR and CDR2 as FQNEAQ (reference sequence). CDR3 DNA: TGTGCCAGCAGCTTATCGGACAGTAGAGCTTTCTTT. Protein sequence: CASSLSDSRAFF.

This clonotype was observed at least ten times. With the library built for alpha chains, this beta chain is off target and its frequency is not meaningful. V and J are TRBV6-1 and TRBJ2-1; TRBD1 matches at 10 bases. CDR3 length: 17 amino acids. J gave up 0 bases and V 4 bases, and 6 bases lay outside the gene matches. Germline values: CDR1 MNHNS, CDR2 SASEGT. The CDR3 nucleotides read TGTGCCAGCAGTGTCTCGACAGGGGGCCTCTCCTACAATGAGCAGTTCTTC. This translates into CASSVSTGGLSYNEQFF.

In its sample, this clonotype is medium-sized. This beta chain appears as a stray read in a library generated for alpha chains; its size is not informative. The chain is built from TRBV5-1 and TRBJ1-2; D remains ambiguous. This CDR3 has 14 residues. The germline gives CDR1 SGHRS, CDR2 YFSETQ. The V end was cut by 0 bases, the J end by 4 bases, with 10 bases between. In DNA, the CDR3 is TGCGCCAGCAGCTTGGAGGGATTTGCCTATGGCTACACCTTC. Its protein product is CASSLEGFAYGYTF. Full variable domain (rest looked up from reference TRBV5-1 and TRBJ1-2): KAGVTQTPRYLIKTRGQQVTLSCSPISGHRSVSWYQQTPGQGLQFLFEYFSETQRNKGNFPGRFSGRQFSNSRSEMNVSTLELGDSALYLCASSLEGFAYGYTFGSGTRLTVV.

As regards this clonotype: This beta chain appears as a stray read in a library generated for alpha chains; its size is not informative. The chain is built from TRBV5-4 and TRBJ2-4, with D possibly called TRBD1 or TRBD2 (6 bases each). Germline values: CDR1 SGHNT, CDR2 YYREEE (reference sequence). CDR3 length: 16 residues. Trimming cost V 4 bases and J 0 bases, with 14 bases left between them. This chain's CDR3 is CASSGQRGGAKNIQYF. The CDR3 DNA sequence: TGTGCCAGCAGCGGACAGAGGGGAGGAGCCAAAAACATTCAGTACTTC.

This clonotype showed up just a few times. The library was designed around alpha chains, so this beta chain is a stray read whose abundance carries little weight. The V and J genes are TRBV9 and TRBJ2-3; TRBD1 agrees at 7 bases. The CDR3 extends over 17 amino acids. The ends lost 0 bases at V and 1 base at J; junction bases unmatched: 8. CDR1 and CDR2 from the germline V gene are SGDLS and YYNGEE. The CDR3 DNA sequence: TGTGCCAGCAGCGTAGATGTAAGGGACAGCCGCACAGATACGCAGTATTTT. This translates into CASSVDVRDSRTDTQYF.